This T cell receptor beta chain was captured by sequencing in a study of shared clonotypes between healthy human individuals. A note on this clone: Its antigen is as yet unknown.

The table came from immunoSEQ multiplex PCR; TCRdb's copy has only in-frame clones and leaves some out. The repertoire has around 1,100,000 clones, about 72% of them found once; the top ten carry 0.89%. The length of the CDR3 is 12 residues. V lost 5 bases to trimming and J lost 8 bases, with 9 bases between them. CDR1 is MNHNY and CDR2 is SVGAGI in the germline V gene (reference sequence). Whole-study results and caveats: Naive subsets generally exceeded memory subsets in estimated richness.

This sequence originates from a man between 18 and 35 years old in good health. Some clones in this sample may be carry-over from other donors' samples. J is TRBJ1-4 and V is TRBV6-6; D not resolved. The sample was memory CD4+ T cells from PBMCs. Subset reported: CD45RA-negative fraction. CDR3 amino acids: CASSRPDEKLFF. DNA for the CDR3: TGTGCCAGCAGTAGACCGGACGAAAAACTGTTTTTT.